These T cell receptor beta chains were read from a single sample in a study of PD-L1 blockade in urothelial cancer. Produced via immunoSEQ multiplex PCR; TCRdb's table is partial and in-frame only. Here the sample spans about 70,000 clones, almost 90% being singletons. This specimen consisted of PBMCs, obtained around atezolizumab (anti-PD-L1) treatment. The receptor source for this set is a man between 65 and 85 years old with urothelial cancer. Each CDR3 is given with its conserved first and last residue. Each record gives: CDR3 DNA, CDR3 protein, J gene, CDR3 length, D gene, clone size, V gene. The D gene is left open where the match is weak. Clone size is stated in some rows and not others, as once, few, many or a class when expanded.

CDR3 DNA: TGTGCCAGCAGTCCGGGACTAGCGGTACTAGCCAAAAACATTCAGTACTTC; CDR3 protein: CASSPGLAVLAKNIQYF; J gene: TRBJ2-4; CDR3 length: 17; D gene: TRBD2; clone size: -; V gene: TRBV28
CDR3 DNA: TGTGCCAGTGGACTTGGCGGGACGGGAAGGTCCGGGGAGCTGTTTTTT; CDR3 protein: CASGLGGTGRSGELFF; J gene: TRBJ2-2; CDR3 length: 16; D gene: -; clone size: -; V gene: TRBV19
CDR3 DNA: TGCGCCAGCAGCTTGAGCGGCACCTACTCTGGAAACACCATATATTTT; CDR3 protein: CASSLSGTYSGNTIYF; J gene: TRBJ1-3; CDR3 length: 16; D gene: -; clone size: -; V gene: TRBV5-1
CDR3 DNA: TGTGCCAGCAGTTACGGGGGACAGGGGACTAATGAAAAACTGTTTTTT; CDR3 protein: CASSYGGQGTNEKLFF; J gene: TRBJ1-4; CDR3 length: 16; D gene: TRBD1; clone size: -; V gene: TRBV6-5
CDR3 DNA: TGTGCCAGCAGGCGCGGGGGCAACACTGAAGCTTTCTTT; CDR3 protein: CASRRGGNTEAFF; J gene: TRBJ1-1; CDR3 length: 13; D gene: -; clone size: -; V gene: TRBV6-5
CDR3 DNA: TGCGCCAGCAGCTTGGACGGAGGACAGACCTACGAGCAGTACTTC; CDR3 protein: CASSLDGGQTYEQYF; J gene: TRBJ2-7; CDR3 length: 15; D gene: -; clone size: -; V gene: TRBV5-1
CDR3 DNA: TGTGCCATCGGGACAGGGCGCTCTGGGGCCAACGTCCTGACTTTC; CDR3 protein: CAIGTGRSGANVLTF; J gene: TRBJ2-6; CDR3 length: 15; D gene: TRBD1; clone size: -; V gene: TRBV27
CDR3 DNA: TGTGCCAGCAGCCACGGGTCTTACTATGGCTACACCTTC; CDR3 protein: CASSHGSYYGYTF; J gene: TRBJ1-2; CDR3 length: 13; D gene: -; clone size: -; V gene: TRBV11-2
CDR3 DNA: TGCGCCAGCAGCTCAAGAGCCTACGAGCAGTACTTC; CDR3 protein: CASSSRAYEQYF; J gene: TRBJ2-7; CDR3 length: 12; D gene: -; clone size: -; V gene: TRBV5-1
CDR3 DNA: TGTGCCAGCACCCGGACAGGGTATGGGGAGCAGTACTTC; CDR3 protein: CASTRTGYGEQYF; J gene: TRBJ2-7; CDR3 length: 13; D gene: TRBD1; clone size: -; V gene: TRBV6-5
CDR3 DNA: TGTGCCAGTAGTATTAGGGGCAGGATCTCTGGGGCCAACGTCCTGACTTTC; CDR3 protein: CASSIRGRISGANVLTF; J gene: TRBJ2-6; CDR3 length: 17; D gene: -; clone size: once; V gene: TRBV19
CDR3 DNA: TGTGCCAGCAGTTTATGGGGGGGGAGCGAGCAGTACTTC; CDR3 protein: CASSLWGGSEQYF; J gene: TRBJ2-7; CDR3 length: 13; D gene: TRBD2; clone size: -; V gene: TRBV27
CDR3 DNA: TGTGCCAGTAGCCCGGGACAGGGCCCCTACGAGCAGTACTTC; CDR3 protein: CASSPGQGPYEQYF; J gene: TRBJ2-7; CDR3 length: 14; D gene: TRBD1; clone size: -; V gene: TRBV19
CDR3 DNA: TGTGCCAGCAGCTTAGCTGCGGGAGCAAACACCGGGGAGCTGTTTTTT; CDR3 protein: CASSLAAGANTGELFF; J gene: TRBJ2-2; CDR3 length: 16; D gene: TRBD2; clone size: -; V gene: TRBV7-6
CDR3 DNA: TGTGCCAGCAGTCCAGACAGGGATCAGCCCCAGCATTTT; CDR3 protein: CASSPDRDQPQHF; J gene: TRBJ1-5; CDR3 length: 13; D gene: TRBD1; clone size: -; V gene: TRBV6-5
CDR3 DNA: TGCGCCAGCAGCACAGCGGGAGGCCCCCCCTACGAGCAGTACTTC; CDR3 protein: CASSTAGGPPYEQYF; J gene: TRBJ2-7; CDR3 length: 15; D gene: TRBD2; clone size: once; V gene: TRBV5-1
CDR3 DNA: TGCGCCAGCAGCGTTAGCGGGAGCTCCTACGAGCAGTACTTC; CDR3 protein: CASSVSGSSYEQYF; J gene: TRBJ2-7; CDR3 length: 14; D gene: TRBD2; clone size: -; V gene: TRBV5-1
CDR3 DNA: TGCGCCAGCAGCCCTAGCGGGATGTTCAATGAGCAGTTCTTC; CDR3 protein: CASSPSGMFNEQFF; J gene: TRBJ2-1; CDR3 length: 14; D gene: TRBD2; clone size: -; V gene: TRBV5-1
CDR3 DNA: TGTGCCAGCAGTTCAGGGGGAAATGAGCAGTTCTTC; CDR3 protein: CASSSGGNEQFF; J gene: TRBJ2-1; CDR3 length: 12; D gene: TRBD1; clone size: -; V gene: TRBV28
CDR3 DNA: TGTGCCATCAGGCTGGGGGGTGGGGGAGCTAACTATGGCTACACCTTC; CDR3 protein: CAIRLGGGGANYGYTF; J gene: TRBJ1-2; CDR3 length: 16; D gene: -; clone size: -; V gene: TRBV10-3
CDR3 DNA: TGTGCCAGCAGTGAAACAGGGGCTGGCGGGGCCAACGTCCTGACTTTC; CDR3 protein: CASSETGAGGANVLTF; J gene: TRBJ2-6; CDR3 length: 16; D gene: TRBD1; clone size: -; V gene: TRBV6-4
CDR3 DNA: TGTGCCAGTAGTGCAAAAACTAGCACTGAGCAGTTCTTC; CDR3 protein: CASSAKTSTEQFF; J gene: TRBJ2-1; CDR3 length: 13; D gene: -; clone size: -; V gene: TRBV19
CDR3 DNA: TGCGCCAGCAGCTTGGTTGAGGGACTATCCTACGAGCAGTACTTC; CDR3 protein: CASSLVEGLSYEQYF; J gene: TRBJ2-7; CDR3 length: 15; D gene: TRBD2; clone size: once; V gene: TRBV5-1
CDR3 DNA: TGTGCCAGCACCGCGGCGGGACAGTTCACCGGGGAGCTGTTTTTT; CDR3 protein: CASTAAGQFTGELFF; J gene: TRBJ2-2; CDR3 length: 15; D gene: -; clone size: -; V gene: TRBV5-6
CDR3 DNA: TGCGCCAGCTCGACAGGGAGCGAGCAGTACTTC; CDR3 protein: CASSTGSEQYF; J gene: TRBJ2-7; CDR3 length: 11; D gene: TRBD1; clone size: few; V gene: TRBV10-1
CDR3 DNA: TGTGCCAGCAGCAGCAGGGGACGGGGTGAGGGCTACGAGCAGTACTTC; CDR3 protein: CASSSRGRGEGYEQYF; J gene: TRBJ2-7; CDR3 length: 16; D gene: -; clone size: -; V gene: TRBV21-1
CDR3 DNA: TGTGCCAGCAGCTCCAACACAGATACGCAGTATTTT; CDR3 protein: CASSSNTDTQYF; J gene: TRBJ2-3; CDR3 length: 12; D gene: -; clone size: -; V gene: TRBV7-9
CDR3 DNA: TGTGCCAGCAGCTTGGCAGGGGGATCTGAAAAACTGTTTTTT; CDR3 protein: CASSLAGGSEKLFF; J gene: TRBJ1-4; CDR3 length: 14; D gene: TRBD1; clone size: -; V gene: TRBV5-4
CDR3 DNA: TGTGCCAGGCAGACAGGGGGGTTGGAGACCCAGTACTTC; CDR3 protein: CARQTGGLETQYF; J gene: TRBJ2-5; CDR3 length: 13; D gene: TRBD1; clone size: -; V gene: TRBV6-5
CDR3 DNA: TGTGCCAGTAGTACCCGGTTCAATGAGCAGTTCTTC; CDR3 protein: CASSTRFNEQFF; J gene: TRBJ2-1; CDR3 length: 12; D gene: -; clone size: -; V gene: TRBV19
CDR3 DNA: TGCGCCAGCAGCTATGAAGGGGTAGCCGTCTACGAGCAGTACTTC; CDR3 protein: CASSYEGVAVYEQYF; J gene: TRBJ2-7; CDR3 length: 15; D gene: -; clone size: -; V gene: TRBV5-1
CDR3 DNA: TGTGCCAGCAGCTCGACCGGGGCCGCCGAGGGGGATGGCTACACCTTC; CDR3 protein: CASSSTGAAEGDGYTF; J gene: TRBJ1-2; CDR3 length: 16; D gene: -; clone size: -; V gene: TRBV7-3
CDR3 DNA: TGCGCCAGCAGTCTTACCCCCCCGGGACAAGACATGAACACTGAAGCTTTCTTT; CDR3 protein: CASSLTPPGQDMNTEAFF; J gene: TRBJ1-1; CDR3 length: 18; D gene: -; clone size: -; V gene: TRBV4-1
CDR3 DNA: TGTGCCAGCAGTGAAACAGGACGGAAAACTGAAGCTTTCTTT; CDR3 protein: CASSETGRKTEAFF; J gene: TRBJ1-1; CDR3 length: 14; D gene: -; clone size: once; V gene: TRBV2
CDR3 DNA: TGCGCCAGCTTGACTAGCGGGAGGGTAGGTAACACCGGGGAGCTGTTTTTT; CDR3 protein: CASLTSGRVGNTGELFF; J gene: TRBJ2-2; CDR3 length: 17; D gene: TRBD2; clone size: -; V gene: TRBV10-1
CDR3 DNA: TGCGCCAGCAGCTTGAAGCGGTCGTACCAAGAGACCCAGTACTTC; CDR3 protein: CASSLKRSYQETQYF; J gene: TRBJ2-5; CDR3 length: 15; D gene: -; clone size: -; V gene: TRBV5-1
CDR3 DNA: TGCGCCAGCAACGCCGGGACTAGCGGTACGAGGCAGTACTTC; CDR3 protein: CASNAGTSGTRQYF; J gene: TRBJ2-7; CDR3 length: 14; D gene: TRBD2; clone size: once; V gene: TRBV5-1
CDR3 DNA: TGTGCCAGTAGTCATAGGGGGTCGAACACTGAAGCTTTCTTT; CDR3 protein: CASSHRGSNTEAFF; J gene: TRBJ1-1; CDR3 length: 14; D gene: -; clone size: -; V gene: TRBV19
CDR3 DNA: TGTGCCAGCAGCCCCAAGTGGGGAGCGGAAGGGGAGCAGTACTTC; CDR3 protein: CASSPKWGAEGEQYF; J gene: TRBJ2-7; CDR3 length: 15; D gene: -; clone size: -; V gene: TRBV11-1
CDR3 DNA: TGTGCCAGCAGTCGGCGGGAGGGATGGGGCCCAGATACGCAGTATTTT; CDR3 protein: CASSRREGWGPDTQYF; J gene: TRBJ2-3; CDR3 length: 16; D gene: TRBD2; clone size: -; V gene: TRBV27
CDR3 DNA: TGTGCCAGCAGCGCGGGACAGGGTCGCTACGAGCAGTACTTC; CDR3 protein: CASSAGQGRYEQYF; J gene: TRBJ2-7; CDR3 length: 14; D gene: TRBD1; clone size: -; V gene: TRBV9
CDR3 DNA: TGTGCCAGCTCACCAGGGTTAGCGGGCTACAATGAGCAGTTCTTC; CDR3 protein: CASSPGLAGYNEQFF; J gene: TRBJ2-1; CDR3 length: 15; D gene: TRBD2; clone size: -; V gene: TRBV18
CDR3 DNA: TGTGCCAGCAGCTTATACCCTGGGGACAGGGGGGATGGCTACACCTTC; CDR3 protein: CASSLYPGDRGDGYTF; J gene: TRBJ1-2; CDR3 length: 16; D gene: TRBD1; clone size: few; V gene: TRBV7-3
CDR3 DNA: TGCAGCGTTGCAAGGGACAGTGTGACCGGGGAGCTGTTTTTT; CDR3 protein: CSVARDSVTGELFF; J gene: TRBJ2-2; CDR3 length: 14; D gene: TRBD1; clone size: -; V gene: TRBV29-1
CDR3 DNA: TGCGCCAGCAGCCCGAATCAGTTGGGAGGGACGGGCAGATGGAGTGGCTACACCTTC; CDR3 protein: CASSPNQLGGTGRWSGYTF; J gene: TRBJ1-2; CDR3 length: 19; D gene: -; clone size: -; V gene: TRBV5-1
CDR3 DNA: TGCGCCAGCAGCCAAGCTGGGCAGGGTAATGAAAAACTGTTTTTT; CDR3 protein: CASSQAGQGNEKLFF; J gene: TRBJ1-4; CDR3 length: 15; D gene: -; clone size: -; V gene: TRBV4-1
CDR3 DNA: TGCGCCAGCAGCCTAGACAGGGTAGACACCGGGGAGCTGTTTTTT; CDR3 protein: CASSLDRVDTGELFF; J gene: TRBJ2-2; CDR3 length: 15; D gene: TRBD1; clone size: -; V gene: TRBV5-1
CDR3 DNA: TGTGCCAGCAGCCGTACCGGGACTATCTTCTACGAGCAGTACTTC; CDR3 protein: CASSRTGTIFYEQYF; J gene: TRBJ2-7; CDR3 length: 15; D gene: TRBD2; clone size: -; V gene: TRBV28
CDR3 DNA: TGCGCCAGCAGTGAGGAAGGGGGTGAAGCTTTCTTT; CDR3 protein: CASSEEGGEAFF; J gene: TRBJ1-1; CDR3 length: 12; D gene: -; clone size: -; V gene: TRBV10-1
CDR3 DNA: TGTGCCAGCAGCGTGGGACTTTACGCAGATACGCAGTATTTT; CDR3 protein: CASSVGLYADTQYF; J gene: TRBJ2-3; CDR3 length: 14; D gene: -; clone size: once; V gene: TRBV5-4
CDR3 DNA: TGTGCCAGCAGCCCCCGGGACAGGGGCCAGCCCCAGCATTTT; CDR3 protein: CASSPRDRGQPQHF; J gene: TRBJ1-5; CDR3 length: 14; D gene: TRBD1; clone size: -; V gene: TRBV7-2
CDR3 DNA: TGCGCCAGCGGGTCGGGTGGGGCCAAAAACATTCAGTACTTC; CDR3 protein: CASGSGGAKNIQYF; J gene: TRBJ2-4; CDR3 length: 14; D gene: -; clone size: -; V gene: TRBV5-1
CDR3 DNA: TGTGCCAGCAGTGTGATTGCTACGAACACCGGGGAGCTGTTTTTT; CDR3 protein: CASSVIATNTGELFF; J gene: TRBJ2-2; CDR3 length: 15; D gene: -; clone size: -; V gene: TRBV6-1
CDR3 DNA: TGTGCCATCAGTGAGTCGGGACAGGGAGGAGGAAACACCATATATTTT; CDR3 protein: CAISESGQGGGNTIYF; J gene: TRBJ1-3; CDR3 length: 16; D gene: TRBD1; clone size: -; V gene: TRBV10-3
CDR3 DNA: TGTGCCAGCAATCGCGCCAAGCGGGAGGCTAACACCGGGGAGCTGTTTTTT; CDR3 protein: CASNRAKREANTGELFF; J gene: TRBJ2-2; CDR3 length: 17; D gene: TRBD2; clone size: -; V gene: TRBV2
CDR3 DNA: TGCAGCATTTCTGCCGGGACTAGTAAAGAGACCCAGTACTTC; CDR3 protein: CSISAGTSKETQYF; J gene: TRBJ2-5; CDR3 length: 14; D gene: TRBD2; clone size: -; V gene: TRBV29-1
CDR3 DNA: TGTGCCAGCAGGGGAGCGGACCTTTACAATGAGCAGTTCTTC; CDR3 protein: CASRGADLYNEQFF; J gene: TRBJ2-1; CDR3 length: 14; D gene: -; clone size: -; V gene: TRBV7-8
CDR3 DNA: TGTGCCAGTAGTTACCGGACAGCTGGAAACACCATATATTTT; CDR3 protein: CASSYRTAGNTIYF; J gene: TRBJ1-3; CDR3 length: 14; D gene: -; clone size: -; V gene: TRBV19
CDR3 DNA: TGTGCCAGTAAGACAGGGAACACCGGGGAGCTGTTTTTT; CDR3 protein: CASKTGNTGELFF; J gene: TRBJ2-2; CDR3 length: 13; D gene: -; clone size: -; V gene: TRBV9